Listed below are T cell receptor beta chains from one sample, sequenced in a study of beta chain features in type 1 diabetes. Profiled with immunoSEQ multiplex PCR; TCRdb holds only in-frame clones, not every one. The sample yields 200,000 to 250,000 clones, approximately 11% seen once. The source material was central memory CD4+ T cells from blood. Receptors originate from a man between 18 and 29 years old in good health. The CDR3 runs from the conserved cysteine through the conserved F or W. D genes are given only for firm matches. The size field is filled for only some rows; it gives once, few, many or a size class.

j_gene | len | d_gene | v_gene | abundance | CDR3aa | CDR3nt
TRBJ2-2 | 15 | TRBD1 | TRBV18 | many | CASSSGTGNTGELFF | TGTGCCAGCTCTTCCGGGACAGGGAACACCGGGGAGCTGTTTTTT
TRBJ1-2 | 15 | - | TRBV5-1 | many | CASSFASGREEGYTF | TGCGCCAGCAGCTTTGCTAGTGGGCGAGAGGAGGGCTACACCTTC
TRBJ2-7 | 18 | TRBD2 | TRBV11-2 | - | CASSLKYPSGRGGIEQYF | TGTGCCAGCAGCCTTAAATATCCTAGCGGGAGGGGAGGGATTGAGCAGTACTTC
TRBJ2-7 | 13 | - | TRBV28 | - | CASSLAVTYEQYF | TGTGCCAGCAGTTTAGCGGTGACCTACGAGCAGTACTTC
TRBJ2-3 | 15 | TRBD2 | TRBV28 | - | CASSPRGSGTDTQYF | TGTGCCAGCAGTCCCCGGGGTAGCGGGACAGATACGCAGTATTTT
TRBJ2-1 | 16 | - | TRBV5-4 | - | CASSPRQGPILDEQFF | TGTGCCAGCAGCCCAAGGCAGGGGCCGATTCTCGATGAGCAGTTCTTC
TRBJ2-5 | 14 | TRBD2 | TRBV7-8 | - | CASSPGRAERTQYF | TGTGCCAGCAGCCCCGGGAGGGCCGAGCGGACCCAGTACTTC
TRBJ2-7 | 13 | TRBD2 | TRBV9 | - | CASSGTSAHEQYF | TGTGCCAGCAGCGGGACTAGCGCTCACGAGCAGTACTTC
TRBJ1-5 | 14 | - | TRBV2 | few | CASRPNRENQPQHF | TGTGCCAGCAGGCCTAACAGGGAGAATCAGCCCCAGCATTTT
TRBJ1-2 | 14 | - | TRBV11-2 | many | CASSLRGIDYGYTF | TGTGCCAGCAGCTTAAGGGGAATCGACTATGGCTACACCTTC
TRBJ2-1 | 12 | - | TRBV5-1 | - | CASSLAFNEQFF | TGCGCCAGCAGCTTGGCCTTCAATGAGCAGTTCTTC
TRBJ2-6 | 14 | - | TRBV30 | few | CAWGQGSGANVLTF | TGTGCCTGGGGGCAGGGTTCTGGGGCCAACGTCCTGACTTTC
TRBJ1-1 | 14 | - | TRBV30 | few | CAWSVTGGGSRAFF | TGTGCCTGGAGTGTAACTGGGGGCGGCTCGCGAGCTTTCTTT
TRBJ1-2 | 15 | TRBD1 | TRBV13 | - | CASSWQGQGMRRYTF | TGTGCCAGCAGCTGGCAGGGACAGGGCATGAGACGCTACACCTTC
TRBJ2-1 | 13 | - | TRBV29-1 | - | CSAHRGAEDEQFF | TGCAGCGCCCATCGGGGGGCAGAGGATGAGCAGTTCTTC
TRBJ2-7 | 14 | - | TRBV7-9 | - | CASSFTTEASEQYF | TGTGCCAGCAGCTTCACAACAGAGGCGAGCGAGCAGTACTTC
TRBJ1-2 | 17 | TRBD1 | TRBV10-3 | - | CAISPSGQGAGNYGYTF | TGTGCCATCAGCCCCTCGGGACAGGGGGCAGGGAACTATGGCTACACCTTC
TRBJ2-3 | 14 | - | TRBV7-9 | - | CASSEWRDTDTQYF | TGTGCCAGCAGCGAGTGGCGGGACACAGATACGCAGTATTTT
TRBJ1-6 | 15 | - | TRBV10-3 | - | CAISEEGRMNSPLHF | TGTGCCATCAGTGAGGAAGGACGTATGAATTCACCCCTCCACTTT